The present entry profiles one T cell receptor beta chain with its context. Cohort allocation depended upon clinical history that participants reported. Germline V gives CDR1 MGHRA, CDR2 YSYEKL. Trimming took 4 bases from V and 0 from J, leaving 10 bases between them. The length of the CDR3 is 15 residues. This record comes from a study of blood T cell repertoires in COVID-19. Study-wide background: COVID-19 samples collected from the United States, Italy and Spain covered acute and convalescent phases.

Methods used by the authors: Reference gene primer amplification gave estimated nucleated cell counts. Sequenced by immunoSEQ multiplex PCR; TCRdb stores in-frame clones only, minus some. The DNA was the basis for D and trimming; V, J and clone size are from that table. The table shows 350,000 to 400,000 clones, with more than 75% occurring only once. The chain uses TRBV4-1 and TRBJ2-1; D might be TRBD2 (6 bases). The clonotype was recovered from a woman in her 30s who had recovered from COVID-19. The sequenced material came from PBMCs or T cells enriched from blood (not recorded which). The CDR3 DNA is TGCGCCAGCAGCCTCCCCGGGGGCTCCTACAATGAGCAGTTCTTC. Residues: CASSLPGGSYNEQFF.